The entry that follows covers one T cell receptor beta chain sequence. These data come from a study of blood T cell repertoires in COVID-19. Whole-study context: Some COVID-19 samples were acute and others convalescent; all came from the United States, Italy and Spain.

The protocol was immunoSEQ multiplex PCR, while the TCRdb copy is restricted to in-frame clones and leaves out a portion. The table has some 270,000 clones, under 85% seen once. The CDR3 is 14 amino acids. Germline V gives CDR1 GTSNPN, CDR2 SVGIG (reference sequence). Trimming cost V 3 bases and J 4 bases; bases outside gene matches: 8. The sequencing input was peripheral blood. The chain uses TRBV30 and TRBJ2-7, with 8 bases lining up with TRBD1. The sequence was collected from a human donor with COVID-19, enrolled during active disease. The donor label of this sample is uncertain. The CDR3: CAWRDRVALYEQYF. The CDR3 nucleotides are TGTGCCTGGAGGGACAGGGTTGCACTGTACGAGCAGTACTTC. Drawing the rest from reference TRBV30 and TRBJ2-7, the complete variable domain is SQTIHQWPATLVQPVGSPLSLECTVEGTSNPNLYWYRQAAGRGLQLLFYSVGIGQISSEVPQNLSASRPQDRQFILSSKKLLLSDSGFYLCAWRDRVALYEQYFGPGTRLTVT.